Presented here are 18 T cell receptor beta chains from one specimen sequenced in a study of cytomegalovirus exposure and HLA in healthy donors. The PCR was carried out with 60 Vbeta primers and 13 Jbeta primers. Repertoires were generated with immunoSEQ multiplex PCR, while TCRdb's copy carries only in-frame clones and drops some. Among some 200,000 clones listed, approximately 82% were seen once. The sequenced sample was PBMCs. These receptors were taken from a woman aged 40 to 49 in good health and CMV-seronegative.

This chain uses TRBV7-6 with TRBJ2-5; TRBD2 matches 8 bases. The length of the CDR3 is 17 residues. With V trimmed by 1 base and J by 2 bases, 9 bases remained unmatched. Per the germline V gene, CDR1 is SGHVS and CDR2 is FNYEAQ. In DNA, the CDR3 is TGTGCCAGCAGCTTAGGAGCAAATACGGGGGGGCAAGAGACCCAGTACTTC. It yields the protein CASSLGANTGGQETQYF. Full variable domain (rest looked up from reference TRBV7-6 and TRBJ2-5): GAGVSQSPRYKVTKRGQDVALRCDPISGHVSLYWYRQALGQGPEFLTYFNYEAQQDKSGLPNDRFSAERPEGSISTLTIQRTEQRDSAMYRCASSLGANTGGQETQYFGPGTRLLVL.

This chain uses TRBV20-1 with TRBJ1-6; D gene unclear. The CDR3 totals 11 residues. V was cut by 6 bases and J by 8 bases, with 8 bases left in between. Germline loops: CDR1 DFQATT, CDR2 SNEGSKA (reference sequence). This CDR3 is CSAAGDSPLHF. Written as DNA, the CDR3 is TGCAGTGCAGCCGGGGATTCACCCCTCCACTTT.

The CDR3 DNA follows: TGTGCCAGCAGAAGAAGTACGGGACAGGGGGGCACTGAAGCTTTCTTT. It is translated as CASRRSTGQGGTEAFF. The chain recombines TRBV28 with TRBJ1-1; 11 bases fit TRBD1. V lost 6 bases, J lost 4 bases, and 10 bases stayed unmatched. CDR3 length: 16 amino acids. Germline V lookup: CDR1 MDHEN, CDR2 SYDVKM.

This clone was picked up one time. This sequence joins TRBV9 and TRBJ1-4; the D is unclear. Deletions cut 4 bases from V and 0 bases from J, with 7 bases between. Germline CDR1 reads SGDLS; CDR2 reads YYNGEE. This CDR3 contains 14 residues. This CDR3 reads CASSTSATNEKLFF. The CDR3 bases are TGTGCCAGCAGCACCAGTGCAACTAATGAAAAACTGTTTTTT.

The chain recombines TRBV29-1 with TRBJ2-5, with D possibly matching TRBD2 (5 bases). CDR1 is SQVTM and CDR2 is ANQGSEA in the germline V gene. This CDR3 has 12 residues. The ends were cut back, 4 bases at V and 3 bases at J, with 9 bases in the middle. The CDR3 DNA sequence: TGCAGCGTTGTTATCGGGGAAGAGACCCAGTACTTC. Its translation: CSVVIGEETQYF.

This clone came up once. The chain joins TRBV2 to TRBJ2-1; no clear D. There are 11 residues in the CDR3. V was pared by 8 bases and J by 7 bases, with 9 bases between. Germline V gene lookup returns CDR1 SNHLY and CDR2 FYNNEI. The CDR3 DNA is TGTGCCAGCGGAGAAAGGAATGAGCAGTTCTTC. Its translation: CASGERNEQFF.

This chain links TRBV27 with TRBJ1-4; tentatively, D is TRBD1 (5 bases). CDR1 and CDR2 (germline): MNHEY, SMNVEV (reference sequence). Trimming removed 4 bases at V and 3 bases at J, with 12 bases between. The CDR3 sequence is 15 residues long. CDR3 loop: CASSWQGGPNEKLFF. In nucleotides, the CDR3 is TGTGCCAGCAGTTGGCAGGGTGGGCCTAATGAAAAACTGTTTTTT.

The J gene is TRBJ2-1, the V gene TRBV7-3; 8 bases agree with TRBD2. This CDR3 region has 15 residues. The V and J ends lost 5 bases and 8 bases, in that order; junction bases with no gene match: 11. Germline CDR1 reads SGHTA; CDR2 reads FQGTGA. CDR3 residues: CASSPTSDVGDEQFF. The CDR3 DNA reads TGTGCCAGCAGCCCGACTAGCGATGTGGGGGATGAGCAGTTCTTC. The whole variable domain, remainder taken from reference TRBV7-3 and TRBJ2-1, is GAGVSQTPSNKVTEKGKYVELRCDPISGHTALYWYRQSLGQGPEFLIYFQGTGAADDSGLPNDRFFAVRPEGSVSTLKIQRTERGDSAVYLCASSPTSDVGDEQFFGPGTRLTVL.

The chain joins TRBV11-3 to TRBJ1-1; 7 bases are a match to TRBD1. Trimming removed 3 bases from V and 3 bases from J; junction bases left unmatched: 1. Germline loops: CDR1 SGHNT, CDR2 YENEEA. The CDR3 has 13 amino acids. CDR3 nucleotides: TGTGCCAGCAGCTTGGGGACAGACACTGAAGCTTTCTTT. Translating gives CASSLGTDTEAFF.

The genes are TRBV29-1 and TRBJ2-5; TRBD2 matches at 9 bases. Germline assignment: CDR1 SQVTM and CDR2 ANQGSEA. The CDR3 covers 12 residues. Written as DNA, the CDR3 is TGCAGAGCTAGCGGGGTGGGAGAGACCCAGTACTTC. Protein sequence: CRASGVGETQYF.

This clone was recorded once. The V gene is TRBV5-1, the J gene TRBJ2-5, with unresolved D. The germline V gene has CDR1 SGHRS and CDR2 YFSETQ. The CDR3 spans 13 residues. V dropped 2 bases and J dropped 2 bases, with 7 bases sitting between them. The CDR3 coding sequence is TGCGCCAGCAGCTTTCGGGTACAAGAGACCCAGTACTTC. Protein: CASSFRVQETQYF.

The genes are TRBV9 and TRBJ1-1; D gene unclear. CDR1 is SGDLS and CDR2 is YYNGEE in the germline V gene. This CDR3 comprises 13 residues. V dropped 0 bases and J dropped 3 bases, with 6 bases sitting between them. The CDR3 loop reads CASSVVADTEAFF. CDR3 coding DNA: TGTGCCAGCAGCGTAGTTGCGGACACTGAAGCTTTCTTT.

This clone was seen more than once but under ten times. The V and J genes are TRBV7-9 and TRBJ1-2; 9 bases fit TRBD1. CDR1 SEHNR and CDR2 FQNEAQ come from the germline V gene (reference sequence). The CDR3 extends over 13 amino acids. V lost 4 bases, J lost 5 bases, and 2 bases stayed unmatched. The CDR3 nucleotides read TGTGCCAGCAGCTCCGACAGGGGGTATGGCTACACCTTC. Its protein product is CASSSDRGYGYTF.

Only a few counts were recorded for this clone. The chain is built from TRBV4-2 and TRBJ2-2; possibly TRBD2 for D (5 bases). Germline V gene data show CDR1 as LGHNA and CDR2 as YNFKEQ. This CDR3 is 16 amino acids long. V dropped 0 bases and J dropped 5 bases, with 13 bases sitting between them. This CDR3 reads CASSQDPGVQTGELFF. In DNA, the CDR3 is TGTGCCAGCAGCCAAGACCCCGGGGTCCAGACCGGGGAGCTGTTTTTT.

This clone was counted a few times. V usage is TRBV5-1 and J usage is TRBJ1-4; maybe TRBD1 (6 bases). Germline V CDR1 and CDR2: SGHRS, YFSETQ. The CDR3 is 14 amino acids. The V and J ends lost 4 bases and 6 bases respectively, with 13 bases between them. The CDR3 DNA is TGCGCCAGCAGCGGTCCAGGGGCCCATGAAAAACTGTTTTTT. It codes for CASSGPGAHEKLFF.

The CDR3 sequence is CASSQDGRGHNEQFF. In nucleotides, the CDR3 is TGTGCCAGCAGCCAAGATGGGCGGGGGCACAATGAGCAGTTCTTC. The chain recombines TRBV14 with TRBJ2-1, with TRBD2 as a possible D gene (7 bases). The V gene lost 0 bases and the J gene lost 5 bases, with 11 bases spanning the gap. Germline V gene lookup returns CDR1 SGHDN and CDR2 FVKESK. The CDR3 runs 15 residues.

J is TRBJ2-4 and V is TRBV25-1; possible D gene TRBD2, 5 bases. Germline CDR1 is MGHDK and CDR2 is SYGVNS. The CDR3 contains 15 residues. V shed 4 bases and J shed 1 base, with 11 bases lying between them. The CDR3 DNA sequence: TGTGCCAGCAGTGTAGCGCTAGGCGCCAAAAACATTCAGTACTTC. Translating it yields CASSVALGAKNIQYF. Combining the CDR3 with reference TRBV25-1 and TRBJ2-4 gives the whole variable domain EADIYQTPRYLVIGTGKKITLECSQTMGHDKMYWYQQDPGMELHLIHYSYGVNSTEKGDLSSESTVSRIRTEHFPLTLESARPSHTSQYLCASSVALGAKNIQYFGAGTRLSVL.

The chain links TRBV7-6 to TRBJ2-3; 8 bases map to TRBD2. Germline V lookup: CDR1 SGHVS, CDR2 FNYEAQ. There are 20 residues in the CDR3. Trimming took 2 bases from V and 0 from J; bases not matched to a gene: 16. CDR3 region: CASSLLLNGGALGSTDTQYF. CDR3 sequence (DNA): TGTGCCAGCAGCTTATTGCTAAACGGGGGGGCCCTCGGTAGCACAGATACGCAGTATTTT.